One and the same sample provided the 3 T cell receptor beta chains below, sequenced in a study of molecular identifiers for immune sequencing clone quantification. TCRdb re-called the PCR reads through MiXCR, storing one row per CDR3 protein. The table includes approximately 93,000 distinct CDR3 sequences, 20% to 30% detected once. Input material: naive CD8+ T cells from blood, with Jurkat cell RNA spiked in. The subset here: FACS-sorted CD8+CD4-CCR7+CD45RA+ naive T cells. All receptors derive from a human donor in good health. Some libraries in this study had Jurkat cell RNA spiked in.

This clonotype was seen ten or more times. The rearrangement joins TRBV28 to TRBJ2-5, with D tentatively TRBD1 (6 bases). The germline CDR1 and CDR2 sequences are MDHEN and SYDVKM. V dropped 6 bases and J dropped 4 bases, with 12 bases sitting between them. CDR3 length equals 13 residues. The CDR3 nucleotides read TGTGCCAGCAGGGGGGCTTTGGGAGAGACCCAGTACTTC. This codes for CASRGALGETQYF.

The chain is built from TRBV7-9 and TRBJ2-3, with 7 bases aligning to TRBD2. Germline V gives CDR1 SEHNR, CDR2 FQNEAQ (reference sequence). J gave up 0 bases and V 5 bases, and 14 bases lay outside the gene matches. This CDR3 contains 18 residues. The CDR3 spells CASSIPSSGGMSTDTQYF. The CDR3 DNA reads TGTGCCAGCAGCATTCCGTCTAGCGGAGGAATGAGCACAGATACGCAGTATTTT.

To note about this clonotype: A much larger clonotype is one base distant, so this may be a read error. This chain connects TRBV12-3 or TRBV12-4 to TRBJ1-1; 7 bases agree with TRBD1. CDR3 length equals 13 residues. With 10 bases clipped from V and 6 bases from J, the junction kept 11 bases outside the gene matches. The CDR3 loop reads CAISAGGSAEAFF. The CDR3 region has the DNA TGTGCCATCTCGGCAGGGGGGAGTGCTGAAGCTTTCTTT.